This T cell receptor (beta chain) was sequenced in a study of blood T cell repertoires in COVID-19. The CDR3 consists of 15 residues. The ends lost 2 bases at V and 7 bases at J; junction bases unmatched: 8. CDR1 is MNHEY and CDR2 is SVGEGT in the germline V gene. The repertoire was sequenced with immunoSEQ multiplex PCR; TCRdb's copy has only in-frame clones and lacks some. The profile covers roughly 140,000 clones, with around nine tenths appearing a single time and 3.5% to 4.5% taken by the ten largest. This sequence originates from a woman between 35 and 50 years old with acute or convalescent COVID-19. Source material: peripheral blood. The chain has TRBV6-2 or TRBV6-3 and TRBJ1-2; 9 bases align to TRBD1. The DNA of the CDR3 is TGTGCCAGCAGTTACCCCGGACAGGGGCAGAGTGGCTACACCTTC. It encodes CASSYPGQGQSGYTF.